Shown below are 32 T cell receptor beta chains from a single sample sequenced in a study of a mutant IDH1 vaccine in newly diagnosed glioma. As for time point: week 35, safety follow-up. Mutant IDH1 20-mer peptide, at 300 ug, made up each vaccine dose, with topical imiquimod. Their antigens are not known. Measured with immunoSEQ multiplex PCR; TCRdb has only the in-frame clones, and not every one. The data show over 40,000 clones, with about 76% seen just once and around 5% held by the top ten. The sequencing here drew on PBMCs, taken from a glioma patient whose treatment included an IDH1 peptide vaccine. These receptors were obtained from a middle-aged woman with glioma. Some clones in this sample may be carry-over from other donors' samples.

The J gene is TRBJ2-5, the V gene TRBV27; D possibly corresponds to TRBD2 (6 bases). The germline V gene has CDR1 MNHEY and CDR2 SMNVEV (reference sequence). V lost 0 bases and J lost 1, with 9 bases in between. This CDR3 spans 15 amino acids. The CDR3 sequence: CASSLSGGLQETQYF. Written as DNA, the CDR3 is TGTGCCAGCAGTTTATCGGGGGGACTCCAAGAGACCCAGTACTTC.

This chain uses TRBV19 with TRBJ2-7; 13 bases fit TRBD2. The CDR3 sequence is 18 residues long. Looked up from germline, CDR1 is LNHDA and CDR2 is SQIVND (reference sequence). The junction had 11 bases not matched to a gene; V was cut back by 3 bases and J by 3 bases. CDR3 amino acids: CASSISGTSGRALYEQYF. CDR3 DNA sequence: TGTGCCAGTAGTATCTCCGGTACTAGCGGGAGGGCCCTCTACGAGCAGTACTTC.

The chain has TRBV6-6 and TRBJ1-5; D is undetermined. Trimming shortened V by 8 bases and J by 2 bases, and 10 bases separated the two germline ends. The CDR3 spans 13 residues. CDR1 MNHNY and CDR2 SVGAGI come from the germline V gene (reference sequence). DNA of the CDR3: TGTGCCAGCCGAAGGGAGGGCAATCAGCCCCAGCATTTT. Translated: CASRREGNQPQHF.

This chain uses TRBV18 with TRBJ2-7; 10 bases align to TRBD2. J gave up 5 bases and V 2 bases, and 0 bases lay outside the gene matches. The CDR3 extends over 13 amino acids. Germline assignment: CDR1 KGHSH and CDR2 LQKENI. This chain's CDR3 is CASSPGTSDEQYF. The CDR3 region has the DNA TGTGCCAGCTCACCAGGGACTAGCGACGAGCAGTACTTC.

V and J are TRBV28 and TRBJ1-2, with D possibly TRBD1 on 6 matching bases. Trimming shortened V by 6 bases and J by 7 bases, and 15 bases separated the two germline ends. CDR3 length equals 13 residues. In germline, CDR1 is MDHEN, CDR2 SYDVKM. This CDR3 is CASRPTGYPGYTF. The CDR3 DNA reads as TGTGCCAGCAGGCCTACAGGGTACCCTGGCTACACCTTC.

The chain couples TRBV19 to TRBJ1-4; 7 bases are shared with TRBD1. This CDR3 is built from 14 residues. The germline V gene has CDR1 LNHDA and CDR2 SQIVND (reference sequence). V shed 6 bases, J shed 3 bases, and the junction held 4 bases outside the gene matches. In DNA, the CDR3 is TGTGCCAGTAGCCAAGACAGGGCTAATGAAAAACTGTTTTTT. Amino acid sequence: CASSQDRANEKLFF.

V and J are TRBV19 and TRBJ1-6, with 9 bases identical to TRBD1. This CDR3 is 17 amino acids long. CDR1 and CDR2 (germline): LNHDA, SQIVND (reference sequence). Trimming removed 5 bases from V and 3 bases from J; junction bases left unmatched: 8. CDR3 in DNA: TGTGCCAGTAGTTTCGGGACAGGGACTCACTATAATTCACCCCTCCACTTT. Translated, it gives CASSFGTGTHYNSPLHF.

On this clone: A junction end diverges from the germline sequence, so it may reflect a read error. The chain couples TRBV14 to TRBJ2-6; no reliable D call. CDR3 length: 16 amino acids. The germline V gene has CDR1 SGHDN and CDR2 FVKESK. CDR3 bases: TGTGCCACCAGCCCCTTCATTCACTCTGGGGCCAACGTCCTGACTTTC. It is translated as CATSPFIHSGANVLTF.

This chain connects TRBV4-1 to TRBJ1-5, with a weak D call TRBD1 (5 bases). V was pared by 5 bases and J by 2 bases, with 10 bases between. The germline V gene has CDR1 MGHRA and CDR2 YSYEKL. The CDR3 sequence is 14 residues long. In nucleotides, the CDR3 is TGCGCCAGCAGCACGGGGGGAGGCAATCAGCCCCAGCATTTT. Translation: CASSTGGGNQPQHF.

The chain recombines TRBV5-1 with TRBJ2-7; 9 nucleotides match TRBD1. CDR3 length: 15 amino acids. V shed 3 bases, J shed 3 bases, and the junction held 7 bases outside the gene matches. The V gene's germline CDR1 is SGHRS and CDR2 YFSETQ. The CDR3 is CASSWAGQGGYEQYF. The CDR3 DNA follows: TGCGCCAGCAGCTGGGCGGGACAGGGAGGCTACGAGCAGTACTTC.

This rearrangement joins TRBV7-9 to TRBJ2-5, with 8 bases aligning to TRBD2. V lost 1 base and J lost 7; bases outside the gene matches: 5. Germline CDR1 SEHNR, CDR2 FQNEAQ (reference sequence). The length of the CDR3 is 14 residues. CDR3 sequence (DNA): TGTGCCAGCAGCTTAGGAGCGGGAGAGGTGACCCAGTACTTC. Translated, it gives CASSLGAGEVTQYF.

V is TRBV27 and J is TRBJ2-7; D call uncertain. This CDR3 is built from 16 residues. V dropped 3 bases and J dropped 3 bases, with 18 bases sitting between them. In germline, CDR1 is MNHEY, CDR2 SMNVEV (reference sequence). The CDR3 nucleotides read TGTGCCAGCAGTTTTAGTCTCGGGCGAAATATCTACGAGCAGTACTTC. It specifies CASSFSLGRNIYEQYF.

The count of this clone is one. This chain joins TRBV5-6 and TRBJ2-1, with 7 bases matching TRBD2. The CDR3 sequence is 18 residues long. Germline V CDR1 and CDR2: SGHDT, YYEEEE. V lost 4 bases to trimming and J lost 5 bases; unmatched junction nucleotides: 18. CDR3 DNA sequence: TGTGCCAGCAGCCTAGCACCAATCCCGGCGGGAGTGCACAATGAGCAGTTCTTC. Translated: CASSLAPIPAGVHNEQFF.

The genes are TRBV18 and TRBJ2-1; no firm D call. With 1 base removed from V and 8 bases from J, the gap between germline ends came to 12 bases. The CDR3 runs to 14 residues. Germline V gives CDR1 KGHSH, CDR2 LQKENI. As DNA, the CDR3 is TGTGCCAGCTCACCACTTTACAGACTGGATGAGCAGTTCTTC. It yields the protein CASSPLYRLDEQFF.

The gene calls are TRBV6-5 and TRBJ2-3; the D is unclear. The CDR3 extends over 11 amino acids. V was cut by 6 bases and J by 4 bases, with 5 bases left in between. Germline CDR1 and CDR2: MNHEY and SVGAGI. CDR3 region: CASRKADTQYF. In DNA, the CDR3 is TGTGCCAGCAGGAAAGCAGATACGCAGTATTTT.

The V and J genes are TRBV2 and TRBJ1-2, with D possibly being TRBD1 (5 bases). From germline, CDR1 is SNHLY and CDR2 FYNNEI. The CDR3 loop spans 14 amino acids. The V and J ends lost 6 bases and 8 bases respectively, with 19 bases between them. This CDR3 reads CASSPSRGVVGYTF. As DNA, the CDR3 is TGTGCCAGCAGCCCTTCTCGAGGGGTTGTCGGCTACACCTTC.

The chain couples TRBV4-2 to TRBJ1-5; D unresolved. Germline CDR1 LGHNA, CDR2 YNFKEQ. The length of the CDR3 is 14 residues. The germline V and J ends were trimmed by 6 bases and 8 bases, with 17 bases remaining between them. CDR3 residues: CASSTQEPNEPQHF. Written as DNA, the CDR3 is TGTGCCAGCAGTACCCAGGAGCCCAACGAGCCCCAGCATTTT.

The chain combines TRBV19 with TRBJ1-3; D unresolved. Trimming pared 7 bases from V and 0 bases from J, leaving 7 bases between. The V gene's germline CDR1 is LNHDA and CDR2 SQIVND (reference sequence). CDR3 length: 13 residues. CDR3 bases: TGTGCCAGTAACAGTGTCTCTGGAAACACCATATATTTT. Amino acid sequence: CASNSVSGNTIYF.

The chain joins TRBV25-1 to TRBJ2-7; D remains ambiguous. CDR1 and CDR2 from the germline V gene are MGHDK and SYGVNS. The CDR3 contains 13 residues. V was trimmed by 9 bases and J by 1 base, leaving 13 bases between them. The CDR3 DNA reads TGTGCCAGTCGACCGCTCCAATCCTACGAGCAGTACTTC. Protein product: CASRPLQSYEQYF.

This chain connects TRBV5-5 to TRBJ1-1; D is possibly TRBD1 (5 bases). CDR1 and CDR2 from the germline V gene are SGHKS and YYEKEE (reference sequence). This CDR3 has 14 amino acids. V was shortened by 2 bases and J by 0 bases, with 8 bases between the two germline ends. The DNA of the CDR3 is TGTGCCAGCAGCTTTGACAGATTGAACACTGAAGCTTTCTTT. Translated: CASSFDRLNTEAFF.

The genes are TRBV4-1 and TRBJ2-5; D is ambiguous. The ends were cut back, 3 bases at V and 5 bases at J, with 13 bases in the middle. Germline values: CDR1 MGHRA, CDR2 YSYEKL. This CDR3 has 14 amino acids. CDR3 residues: CASSHVPREETQYF. CDR3 DNA: TGCGCCAGCAGCCACGTCCCGCGCGAGGAGACCCAGTACTTC.

The gene calls are TRBV5-6 and TRBJ2-5; 7 nucleotides align to TRBD2. The CDR3 is made up of 13 amino acids. CDR1 and CDR2 (germline): SGHDT, YYEEEE. With V trimmed by 0 bases and J by 5 bases, 1 base remained unmatched. CDR3 DNA sequence: TGTGCCAGCAGCTTGGTGGGGGGGGAGACCCAGTACTTC. As protein: CASSLVGGETQYF.

A remark on this clone: One junction end disagrees with the germline gene, perhaps due to a read error. The chain joins TRBV5-4 to TRBJ2-3, with D possibly TRBD1 on 5 matching bases. The CDR3 spans 16 residues. Germline V gene sequence: CDR1 SGHNT, CDR2 YYREEE (reference sequence). The CDR3 DNA sequence: TGTGCCAGCGGCTTGGGGCCCTATGAGGGCACAGATACGCAGTATTTT. It encodes CASGLGPYEGTDTQYF. Supplemented by reference TRBV5-4 and TRBJ2-3, the full variable domain reads ETGVTQSPTHLIKTRGQQVTLRCSSQSGHNTVSWYQQALGQGPQFIFQYYREEENGRGNFPPRFSGLQFPNYSSELNVNALELDDSALYLCASGLGPYEGTDTQYFGPGTRLTVL.

The chain is built from TRBV4-1 and TRBJ2-2, with D perhaps matching TRBD1 or TRBD2 (5 bases each). CDR3 length: 16 amino acids. V gave up 1 base and J gave up 4 bases, with 13 bases separating them. Per germline, CDR1 MGHRA and CDR2 YSYEKL. The DNA for the CDR3 is TGCGCCAGCAGCCAAGCCCCGGGGCTGATCACCGGGGAGCTGTTTTTT. Translated: CASSQAPGLITGELFF.

The chain is built from TRBV6-5 and TRBJ1-2, with TRBD1 matching over 7 bases. The trim removed 6 bases at V and 4 bases at J, leaving 11 bases unmatched. The CDR3 is 15 amino acids. Germline values: CDR1 MNHEY, CDR2 SVGAGI. The chain's CDR3 is CASREGGGESYGYTF. CDR3 nucleotides: TGTGCCAGCAGGGAGGGAGGGGGCGAAAGCTATGGCTACACCTTC.

V usage is TRBV19 and J usage is TRBJ1-2; D unresolved. The germline V gene encodes CDR1 LNHDA and CDR2 SQIVND (reference sequence). Trimming left V 4 bases short and J 2 bases short, with 8 bases between. There are 13 residues in the CDR3. The CDR3 DNA is TGTGCCAGTAGTAACTACCGAAACTATGGCTACACCTTC. Amino acid sequence: CASSNYRNYGYTF.

The CDR3 DNA follows: TGTGCCAGCCTCCCCGGGGATGGGTCCTACGAGCAGTACTTC. The encoded protein is CASLPGDGSYEQYF. The chain uses TRBV5-6 and TRBJ2-7, with D perhaps TRBD2 (5 bases). CDR1 is SGHDT and CDR2 is YYEEEE in the germline V gene. The length of the CDR3 is 14 residues. Trimming removed 7 bases at V and 1 base at J, with 15 bases between.

This sequence joins TRBV6-1 and TRBJ1-4; D is uncertain. The germline V and J ends were trimmed by 6 bases and 0 bases, with 11 bases remaining between them. Germline CDR1 and CDR2: MNHNS and SASEGT. CDR3 size: 15 residues. CDR3 amino acids: CASRPPFATNEKLFF. CDR3 nucleotide sequence: TGTGCCAGCAGGCCACCCTTCGCAACTAATGAAAAACTGTTTTTT.

The V call is TRBV2, the J call TRBJ2-7; the D gene is possibly TRBD2 (6 bases). The CDR3 is 14 amino acids. Germline V CDR1 and CDR2: SNHLY, FYNNEI. The V end lost 6 bases, the J end lost 2 bases, and 14 bases lay between the germline ends. CDR3 in amino acids: CASREGPNTYEQYF. The CDR3 region has the DNA TGTGCCAGCAGGGAGGGCCCAAATACCTACGAGCAGTACTTC.

This chain connects TRBV9 to TRBJ2-3; D tentatively fits TRBD1 or TRBD2 (6 bases each). This CDR3 is 12 amino acids long. V was shortened by 6 bases and J by 10 bases, with 15 bases between the two germline ends. Germline assignment: CDR1 SGDLS and CDR2 YYNGEE. The CDR3 protein is CASNKGGLAQYF. CDR3 in DNA: TGTGCCAGCAACAAGGGGGGTCTTGCGCAGTATTTT.

The chain joins TRBV4-3 to TRBJ2-1, with 7 bases lining up with TRBD1. Germline lookup yields CDR1 LGHNA and CDR2 YSLEER. Trimming took 4 bases from V and 5 from J; bases not matched to a gene: 8. The CDR3 has 15 residues. CDR3 region: CASSLDRAVNNEQFF. DNA for the CDR3: TGCGCCAGCAGCCTAGACAGGGCTGTCAACAATGAGCAGTTCTTC.

J is TRBJ1-2 and V is TRBV7-9; D is unresolved. CDR1 and CDR2 from the germline V gene are SEHNR and FQNEAQ (reference sequence). This CDR3 comprises 15 residues. V shed 7 bases and J shed 0 bases, with 15 bases lying between them. The CDR3 here is CASTPKDPANYGYTF. Written as DNA, the CDR3 is TGTGCCAGCACCCCAAAGGACCCAGCTAACTATGGCTACACCTTC. Filled out from reference TRBV7-9 and TRBJ1-2, the complete variable domain reads DTGVSQNPRHKITKRGQNVTFRCDPISEHNRLYWYRQTLGQGPEFLTYFQNEAQLEKSRLLSDRFSAERPKGSFSTLEIQRTEQGDSAMYLCASTPKDPANYGYTFGSGTRLTVV.